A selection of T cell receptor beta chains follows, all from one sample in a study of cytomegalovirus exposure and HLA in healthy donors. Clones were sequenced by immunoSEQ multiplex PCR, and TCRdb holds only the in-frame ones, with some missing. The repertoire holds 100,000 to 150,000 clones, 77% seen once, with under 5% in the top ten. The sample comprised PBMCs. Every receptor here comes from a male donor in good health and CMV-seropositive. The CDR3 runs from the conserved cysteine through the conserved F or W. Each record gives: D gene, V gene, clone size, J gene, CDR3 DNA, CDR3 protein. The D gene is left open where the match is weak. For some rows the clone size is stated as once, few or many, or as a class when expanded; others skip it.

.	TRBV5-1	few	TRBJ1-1	TGCGCCAGCAGCTCCCTCCGGTACACTGAAGCTTTCTTT	CASSSLRYTEAFF
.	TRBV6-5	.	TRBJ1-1	TGTGCCAGCAGTTACGGGAGGGCGAACACTGAAGCTTTCTTT	CASSYGRANTEAFF
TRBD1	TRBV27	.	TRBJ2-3	TGTGCCAGCAGTTCCAGACAGGGGCCGCAGTATTTT	CASSSRQGPQYF
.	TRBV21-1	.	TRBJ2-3	TGTGCCAGCAGCAATGTTAGGGGGAAGTGCCCAGATACGCAGTATTTT	CASSNVRGKCPDTQYF
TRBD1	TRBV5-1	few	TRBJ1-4	TGCGCCAGCAGCGTGACCCCAGGGGGAGAAGAAAAACTGTTTTTT	CASSVTPGGEEKLFF
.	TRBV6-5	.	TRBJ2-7	TGTGCCAGCAGTTACTCCAGACAGCGAGCCTACGAGCAGTACTTC	CASSYSRQRAYEQYF
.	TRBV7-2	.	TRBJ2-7	TGTGCCAGCAGCTTAGGAGGGTACGGAGCGGCAACCTACGAGCAGTACTTC	CASSLGGYGAATYEQYF
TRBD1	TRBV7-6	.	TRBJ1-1	TGTGCCAGCAGTTTCCTCCCACAGGGGTCGAACACTGAAGCTTTCTTT	CASSFLPQGSNTEAFF
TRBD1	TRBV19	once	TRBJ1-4	TGTGCCAGTAGCCAGACAGGGACGTCCGAAAAACTGTTTTTT	CASSQTGTSEKLFF
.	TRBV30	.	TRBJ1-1	TGTGCCTGCCAGGGCGGACGGCTTATGAACACTGAAGCTTTCTTT	CACQGGRLMNTEAFF
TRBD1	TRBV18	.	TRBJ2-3	TGTGCCAGCTCACCAGCGACAGGGGGCAGAGATACGCAGTATTTT	CASSPATGGRDTQYF
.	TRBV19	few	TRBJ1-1	TGTGCCAGTAGTATCCAGGGTAGGGGGAACACTGAAGCTTTCTTT	CASSIQGRGNTEAFF
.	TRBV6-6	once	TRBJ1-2	TGTGCCAGCAGTTACCCGTGGGAGACTAACTATGGCTACACCTTC	CASSYPWETNYGYTF
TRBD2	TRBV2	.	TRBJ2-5	TGTGCCAGCAGTGGACTAGCGGGAGGGGAGACCCAGTACTTC	CASSGLAGGETQYF
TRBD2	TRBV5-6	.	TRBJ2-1	TGTGCCAGCAGCTCCCCGCGGGGGGCCTCCTACAATGAGCAGTTCTTC	CASSSPRGASYNEQFF
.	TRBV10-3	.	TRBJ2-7	TGTGCCGCAGGGGGCGGGAGTGCTTCCTACGAGCAGTACTTC	CAAGGGSASYEQYF
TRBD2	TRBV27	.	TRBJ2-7	TGTGCCAGCAGTTACCTAGCGGGAACCTACGAGCAGTACTTC	CASSYLAGTYEQYF
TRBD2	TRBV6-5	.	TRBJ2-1	TGTGCCAGCAGTTACCGACTAGCGGGAGGCTACAATGAGCAGTTCTTC	CASSYRLAGGYNEQFF
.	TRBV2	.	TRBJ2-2	TGTGCCAGCAGGGGCGTTGGCCGGGAGCTGTTTTTT	CASRGVGRELFF
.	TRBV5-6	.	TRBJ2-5	TGTGCCAGCAGCTTGCCGTTAGAGACCCAGTACTTC	CASSLPLETQYF
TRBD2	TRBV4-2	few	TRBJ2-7	TGTGCCAGCAGCCAACCGGGGACTAGCGGCTACGAGCAGTACTTC	CASSQPGTSGYEQYF
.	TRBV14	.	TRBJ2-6	TGTGCCAGCAGCCAAGACGGTTCTGGGGCCAACGTCCTGACTTTC	CASSQDGSGANVLTF
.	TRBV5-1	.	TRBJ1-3	TGCGCCAGCAGCTTGGATGAGTTTTCTGGAAACACCATATATTTT	CASSLDEFSGNTIYF
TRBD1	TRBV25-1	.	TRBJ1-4	TGTGCCAGCAGCCTCGGGACAGGAAATGAAAAACTGTTTTTT	CASSLGTGNEKLFF
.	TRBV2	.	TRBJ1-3	TGTGCCAGCAGTGAACAGGGCGCTGGAAACACCATATATTTT	CASSEQGAGNTIYF
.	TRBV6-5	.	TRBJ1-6	TGTGCCAGCAGTGAGGGAATGGGTAATTCACCCCTCCACTTT	CASSEGMGNSPLHF
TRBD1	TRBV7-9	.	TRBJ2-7	TGTGCCAGCAGCCGCCTGGGGACAGGGGCAGGCGAGCAGTACTTC	CASSRLGTGAGEQYF
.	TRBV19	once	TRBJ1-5	TGTGCCAGTAGTAAAATCCTAGGGGCCAATCAGCCCCAGCATTTT	CASSKILGANQPQHF
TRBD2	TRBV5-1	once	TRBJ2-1	TGCGCCAGCAGCTTAACTAGCGGGAGCCTCGCCTACAATGAGCAGTTCTTC	CASSLTSGSLAYNEQFF
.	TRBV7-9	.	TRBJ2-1	TGTGCCAGCAGCCGTCTGAGGTCCGGGAATGAGCAGTTCTTC	CASSRLRSGNEQFF
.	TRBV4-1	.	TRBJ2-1	TGCGCCAGCAGCCAAGGGCTAGCGCCTTACAATGAGCAGTTCTTC	CASSQGLAPYNEQFF
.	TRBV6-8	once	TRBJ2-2	TGTGCCAGCAGTTACGGGCCGGGGGAGCTGTTTTTT	CASSYGPGELFF
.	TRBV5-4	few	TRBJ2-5	TGTGCCAGCAGCGGAACAGGGTTCCGGGAGACCCAGTACTTC	CASSGTGFRETQYF
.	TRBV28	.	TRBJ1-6	TGTGCCAGCAGTTTTGGAGATTATAATTCACCCCTCCACTTT	CASSFGDYNSPLHF
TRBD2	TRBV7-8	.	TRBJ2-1	TGTGCCAGCAGCGGACCACTAGCGGGAAATTACAATGAGCAGTTCTTC	CASSGPLAGNYNEQFF